These 24 T cell receptor beta chains share one sample of origin, sequenced in a study of shared clonotypes between healthy human individuals. TCRdb's copy holds only in-frame clones and misses some; the assay was immunoSEQ multiplex PCR. The sample lists around 2.3 million clones, under 97% occurring once. Specimen: naive CD4+ T cells sorted from blood. Documented subset: CD45RA+ positively selected. These TCRs come from a man younger than 30 in good health.

The chain uses TRBV30 and TRBJ2-1; 8 bases match TRBD2. The CDR3 has 14 amino acids. The germline V gene encodes CDR1 GTSNPN and CDR2 SVGIG (reference sequence). Trimming at V came to 8 bases and at J to 7 bases, leaving 13 bases not matched to a gene. DNA for the CDR3: TGTGCCCGCCGGACTAGCTCAGGTTGGAATGAGCAGTTCTTC. It is translated as CARRTSSGWNEQFF.

V and J are TRBV6-4 and TRBJ2-2, with TRBD2 as a possible D gene (5 bases). The V end was cut by 0 bases, the J end by 5 bases, with 7 bases between. The CDR3 contains 14 residues. CDR1 MRHNA and CDR2 SNTAGT come from the germline V gene. CDR3 residues: CASSDSGVTGELFF. The CDR3 coding sequence is TGTGCCAGCAGTGACTCCGGGGTAACCGGGGAGCTGTTTTTT.

The gene calls are TRBV7-2 and TRBJ2-7; D is unclear. Germline V gene data show CDR1 as SGHTA and CDR2 as FQGNSA. Trimming stripped 5 bases from V and 2 bases from J, with 16 bases between. The CDR3 has 15 amino acids. CDR3 bases: TGTGCCAGCAGCAAAGATCGCTTCGTTCCCTACGAGCAGTACTTC. Translating gives CASSKDRFVPYEQYF.

The CDR3 nucleotides read TGTGCCAGCAGCAGGTCGGGACTAGCGGAGGGGGAGCAGTACTTC. This codes for CASSRSGLAEGEQYF. V gene TRBV6-5 combines with J gene TRBJ2-7; 11 positions agree with TRBD2. CDR1 is MNHEY and CDR2 is SVGAGI in the germline V gene. Trimming took 6 bases from V and 7 from J; bases not matched to a gene: 11. This CDR3 is built from 15 residues.

V and J are TRBV30 and TRBJ1-1; perhaps TRBD1 as D (5 bases). The CDR3 runs to 13 residues. Trimming shortened V by 4 bases and J by 5 bases, and 14 bases separated the two germline ends. CDR1 and CDR2 (germline): GTSNPN, SVGIG (reference sequence). DNA of the CDR3: TGTGCCTGGAAGGGTAGGGGTGGAACTGAAGCTTTCTTT. This translates into CAWKGRGGTEAFF.

V is TRBV30 and J is TRBJ1-4; unclear D gene. The V gene's germline CDR1 is GTSNPN and CDR2 SVGIG (reference sequence). The CDR3 is 12 amino acids. The germline V and J ends were trimmed by 2 bases and 8 bases, with 9 bases remaining between them. For the CDR3, the DNA is TGTGCCTGGAGTATAGGAGGGGAAAAACTGTTTTTT. It translates to CAWSIGGEKLFF.

CDR3 sequence: CASSQNPGGDTEAFF. The CDR3 region has the DNA TGCGCCAGCAGCCAAAACCCGGGAGGAGACACTGAAGCTTTCTTT. This chain joins TRBV5-1 and TRBJ1-1; D is unresolved. Germline V CDR1 and CDR2: SGHRS, YFSETQ. The CDR3 spans 15 residues. Trimming took 4 bases from V and 3 from J, leaving 16 bases between them.

The chain couples TRBV18 to TRBJ2-2; 12 bases match TRBD2. This CDR3 is built from 17 residues. V shed 3 bases, J shed 8 bases, and the junction held 10 bases outside the gene matches. The germline gives CDR1 KGHSH, CDR2 LQKENI. CDR3 loop: CASSPPGLAGPMGELFF. CDR3 nucleotide sequence: TGTGCCAGCTCACCTCCCGGACTAGCGGGGCCAATGGGGGAGCTGTTTTTT.

About this clone itself: The sample has other DNA sequences that encode this CDR3 too. J is TRBJ2-7 and V is TRBV10-1; tentatively, D is TRBD1 (5 bases). Trimming shortened V by 0 bases and J by 2 bases, and 8 bases separated the two germline ends. The CDR3 contains 14 residues. Germline assignment: CDR1 WNHNN and CDR2 SYGVQD (reference sequence). The chain's CDR3 is CASSESGRAYEQYF. The CDR3 DNA reads TGCGCCAGCAGTGAGTCGGGCAGGGCCTACGAGCAGTACTTC.

As regards this clone: The same CDR3 can be traced to other DNA sequences in this sample. V and J are TRBV5-1 and TRBJ2-1, with 9 nucleotides matching TRBD1. V lost 4 bases and J lost 6; bases outside the gene matches: 2. Per the germline V gene, CDR1 is SGHRS and CDR2 is YFSETQ. The CDR3 loop spans 13 amino acids. DNA for the CDR3: TGCGCCAGCAGCCTACAGGGGGCCAATGAGCAGTTCTTC. It translates to CASSLQGANEQFF.

V usage is TRBV5-4 and J usage is TRBJ2-2, with a weak D call TRBD2 (6 bases). The CDR3 has 13 residues. Looked up from germline, CDR1 is SGHNT and CDR2 is YYREEE (reference sequence). With 4 bases removed from V and 4 bases from J, the gap between germline ends came to 8 bases. The CDR3: CASSPTSTGELFF. The CDR3 coding sequence is TGTGCCAGCAGCCCGACTAGCACCGGGGAGCTGTTTTTT.

This clone was seen a handful of times. The rearrangement links TRBV2 to TRBJ1-5, with unresolved D. This CDR3 has 11 amino acids. V lost 4 bases and J 12 bases, leaving 10 bases between the germline ends. Germline V gives CDR1 SNHLY, CDR2 FYNNEI. The CDR3 DNA follows: TGTGCCAGCAGTGGAGGGATGGTCCAGCATTTT. Translating it yields CASSGGMVQHF.

This chain connects TRBV7-3 to TRBJ2-2; perhaps D is TRBD1 or TRBD2 (6 bases each). The V end lost 4 bases, the J end lost 6 bases, and 18 bases lay between the germline ends. This CDR3 contains 16 residues. Germline CDR1 reads SGHTA; CDR2 reads FQGTGA. The CDR3 coding sequence is TGTGCCAGCAGCTCTCAGGCGACAGGAGGGGCCGGGGAGCTGTTTTTT. Protein sequence: CASSSQATGGAGELFF. The variable domain in full, completed from reference TRBV7-3 and TRBJ2-2, reads GAGVSQTPSNKVTEKGKYVELRCDPISGHTALYWYRQSLGQGPEFLIYFQGTGAADDSGLPNDRFFAVRPEGSVSTLKIQRTERGDSAVYLCASSSQATGGAGELFFGEGSRLTVL.

The J gene is TRBJ2-5, the V gene TRBV28, with 7 bases matching TRBD1. This CDR3 spans 15 amino acids. CDR1 is MDHEN and CDR2 is SYDVKM in the germline V gene. V lost 6 bases to trimming and J lost 1 base; unmatched junction nucleotides: 8. CDR3 protein: CASRGTAGRQETQYF. Written as DNA, the CDR3 is TGTGCCAGCAGAGGGACAGCTGGGCGCCAAGAGACCCAGTACTTC.

The chain joins TRBV10-2 to TRBJ1-2; D is uncertain. The CDR3 runs 13 residues. The germline gives CDR1 WSHSY, CDR2 SAAADI. V was trimmed by 3 bases and J by 1 base, leaving 6 bases between them. CDR3 DNA: TGCGCCAGCAGTGACACAAGTAACTATGGCTACACCTTC. Protein: CASSDTSNYGYTF.

This sequence joins TRBV9 and TRBJ2-3, with TRBD1 matching over 9 bases. Germline V gives CDR1 SGDLS, CDR2 YYNGEE. CDR3 length equals 13 residues. Germline trimming cut 3 bases from V and 4 bases from J; bases unmatched to any gene: 0. The CDR3 sequence is CASSGQGADTQYF. CDR3 DNA: TGTGCCAGCAGCGGACAGGGGGCAGATACGCAGTATTTT.

The CDR3 is CASSLSTGTYQETQYF. In DNA form, the CDR3 reads TGCGCCAGCAGCTTGAGCACAGGGACGTACCAAGAGACCCAGTACTTC. The chain couples TRBV5-1 to TRBJ2-5, with D tentatively TRBD1 (6 bases). The CDR3 is 16 residues long. Trimming removed 1 base at V and 0 bases at J, with 13 bases between. Germline CDR1 and CDR2: SGHRS and YFSETQ.

The chain carries TRBV6-6 and TRBJ2-7; D is unclear. CDR3 size: 15 residues. With 6 bases removed from V and 2 bases from J, the gap between germline ends came to 17 bases. From germline, CDR1 is MNHNY and CDR2 SVGAGI (reference sequence). The CDR3 DNA follows: TGTGCCAGCAGCCGCTTTAATGGTGGGGCCTACGAGCAGTACTTC. This gives the protein CASSRFNGGAYEQYF.

This clone has more than one count but fewer than ten. This sequence joins TRBV2 and TRBJ1-5; D gene ambiguous. This CDR3 comprises 14 residues. The ends were cut back, 6 bases at V and 2 bases at J, with 11 bases in the middle. Germline V gene data show CDR1 as SNHLY and CDR2 as FYNNEI. The CDR3 reads CASSDRIGNQPQHF. CDR3 DNA: TGTGCCAGCAGCGATCGGATTGGCAATCAGCCCCAGCATTTT.

This chain joins TRBV7-3 and TRBJ1-1, with D unclear. The CDR3 runs to 14 residues. Looked up from germline, CDR1 is SGHTA and CDR2 is FQGTGA. Between the trimmed V and J ends, which lost 4 bases and 0 bases, there was a span of 9 bases. CDR3 DNA: TGTGCCAGCAGCTACGACGGCCTGAACACTGAAGCTTTCTTT. This encodes CASSYDGLNTEAFF.

The chain links TRBV30 to TRBJ1-1; 8 bases fit TRBD1. The ends lost 4 bases at V and 5 bases at J; junction bases unmatched: 6. This CDR3 contains 13 residues. Germline assignment: CDR1 GTSNPN and CDR2 SVGIG (reference sequence). This CDR3 reads CAWTGQGWTEAFF. CDR3 bases: TGTGCCTGGACCGGACAGGGTTGGACTGAAGCTTTCTTT.

This clone was observed a single time. The chain couples TRBV5-1 to TRBJ2-2, with a possible D match to TRBD1 (5 bases). Trimming cost V 8 bases and J 7 bases, with 15 bases left between them. The CDR3 totals 13 residues. Germline CDR1 SGHRS, CDR2 YFSETQ. CDR3 DNA sequence: TGCGCCAGTAGGGGCTCGGAAAGCGGGGAGCTGTTTTTT. Its protein is CASRGSESGELFF.

The V gene is TRBV2, the J gene TRBJ2-7; D unresolved. Trimming took off 5 bases at V and 3 bases at J, with 8 bases between the two ends. There are 12 residues in the CDR3. Germline loops: CDR1 SNHLY, CDR2 FYNNEI. CDR3 sequence: CASSKVDYEQYF. DNA for the CDR3: TGTGCCAGCAGTAAGGTTGACTACGAGCAGTACTTC.

Comment on this clone: Other DNA sequences in this specimen translate into the identical CDR3. This chain links TRBV6-5 with TRBJ2-7; D is perhaps TRBD2 (5 bases). Trimming took off 2 bases at V and 2 bases at J, with 7 bases between the two ends. Germline V lookup: CDR1 MNHEY, CDR2 SVGAGI. CDR3 length equals 13 residues. Here the CDR3 DNA reads TGTGCCAGCAGTTACAGCGGCCCCTACGAGCAGTACTTC. Translating it yields CASSYSGPYEQYF.